What follows are 18 T cell receptor beta chains derived from one specimen sequenced in a study of blood T cell repertoires in COVID-19. Repertoires were generated with immunoSEQ multiplex PCR, while TCRdb's copy carries only in-frame clones and drops some. The sample lists approximately 240,000 clones; just over 90% were seen once. Input material: PBMCs or T cells enriched from blood (not recorded which). These receptors originate from a woman younger than 30 who had recovered from COVID-19.

This clone came up once. The chain carries TRBV18 and TRBJ1-2; TRBD1 agrees at 8 bases. CDR1 and CDR2 from the germline V gene are KGHSH and LQKENI. V shed 3 bases, J shed 3 bases, and the junction held 9 bases outside the gene matches. CDR3 length: 16 residues. Here the CDR3 DNA reads TGTGCCAGCTCACCTACCGGATCGGGACAGGACTATGGCTACACCTTC. Its protein is CASSPTGSGQDYGYTF.

This sequence joins TRBV9 and TRBJ1-2; the match to TRBD1 covers 7 bases. Germline-derived CDR1 and CDR2 are SGDLS and YYNGEE. Unmatched junction bases numbered 13, after V lost 4 bases and J lost 4 bases. This CDR3 is built from 16 residues. CDR3 coding DNA: TGTGCCAGCAGCCCAGGACAGGCGGACTTCGGCTATGGCTACACCTTC. Translating gives CASSPGQADFGYGYTF.

This chain links TRBV18 with TRBJ2-7, with 9 bases that match TRBD1. In germline, CDR1 is KGHSH, CDR2 LQKENI. This CDR3 is 14 amino acids long. V was clipped by 6 bases and J by 4 bases; unmatched bases: 7. This CDR3 is CASSPGTGNYEQYF. In nucleotides, the CDR3 is TGTGCCAGCTCTCCCGGGACAGGGAATTACGAGCAGTACTTC. The full variable domain, its missing parts supplied by reference TRBV18 and TRBJ2-7, is NAGVMQNPRHLVRRRGQEARLRCSPMKGHSHVYWYRQLPEEGLKFMVYLQKENIIDESGMPKERFSAEFPKEGPSILRIQQVVRGDSAAYFCASSPGTGNYEQYFGPGTRLTVT.

V and J are TRBV5-1 and TRBJ1-6; D is unresolved. CDR1 is SGHRS, CDR2 YFSETQ, per germline. V lost 8 bases and J lost 6, with 15 bases in between. The CDR3 has 14 amino acids. CDR3 sequence: CASSEREGNSPLHF. The CDR3, as DNA: TGCGCCAGTAGCGAGAGGGAGGGTAATTCACCCCTCCACTTT.

The V and J genes are TRBV2 and TRBJ1-2; D gene ambiguous. From germline, CDR1 is SNHLY and CDR2 FYNNEI. There are 15 residues in the CDR3. Deletions cut 10 bases from V and 0 bases from J, with 18 bases between. CDR3 loop: CATPDGKPSNYGYTF. The CDR3 DNA sequence: TGTGCCACCCCGGACGGGAAACCTTCTAACTATGGCTACACCTTC. Complete variable domain (other parts from reference TRBV2 and TRBJ1-2): EPEVTQTPSHQVTQMGQEVILRCVPISNHLYFYWYRQILGQKVEFLVSFYNNEISEKSEIFDDQFSVERPDGSNFTLKIRSTKLEDSAMYFCATPDGKPSNYGYTFGSGTRLTVV.

The chain has TRBV21-1 and TRBJ2-7; the table gives TRBD2 as D, unverified against the DNA. TRBV21-1 is listed as a pseudogene. This CDR3 has 14 residues. CDR3 region: CASSPPSGGCEQYF. The CDR3 region has the DNA TGTGCCAGCAGTCCCCCTAGCGGAGGTTGCGAGCAGTACTTC.

This sequence joins TRBV27 and TRBJ1-2; 7 nucleotides line up with TRBD1. The CDR3 runs to 15 residues. V lost 5 bases and J lost 8; bases outside the gene matches: 14. CDR1 is MNHEY and CDR2 is SMNVEV in the germline V gene (reference sequence). CDR3 region: CASSDSGTAPKGYTF. CDR3 DNA: TGTGCCAGCAGTGATTCAGGGACAGCCCCTAAGGGCTACACCTTC.

The rearrangement links TRBV2 to TRBJ1-1; no clear D gene. From germline, CDR1 is SNHLY and CDR2 FYNNEI. Trimming pared 6 bases from V and 0 bases from J, leaving 11 bases between. CDR3 length equals 14 residues. As DNA, the CDR3 is TGTGCCAGCAGCCCTCTCGGGATGAACACTGAAGCTTTCTTT. Amino acid sequence: CASSPLGMNTEAFF.

This sequence joins TRBV24-1 and TRBJ2-7; D perhaps matches TRBD1 (5 bases). CDR1 and CDR2 (germline): KGHDR, SFDVKD. This CDR3 contains 13 residues. V gave up 10 bases and J gave up 0 bases, with 12 bases separating them. The CDR3 reads CATQAGHSYEQYF. CDR3 nucleotide sequence: TGTGCCACGCAGGCAGGACACTCCTACGAGCAGTACTTC.

This clone was seen once. The gene calls are TRBV10-3 and TRBJ2-2; D is uncertain. V was clipped by 2 bases and J by 2 bases, with 15 bases between them. The germline CDR1 and CDR2 sequences are ENHRY and SYGVKD. The CDR3 loop spans 17 amino acids. The DNA for the CDR3 is TGTGCCATCAGTGAGATGGCCCTCCCCCCCAACACCGGGGAGCTGTTTTTT. It specifies CAISEMALPPNTGELFF.

The gene calls are TRBV5-4 and TRBJ2-7, with D possibly TRBD2 on 7 matching bases. V was clipped by 0 bases and J by 2 bases, with 12 bases between them. The CDR3 is 15 amino acids. CDR1 and CDR2 (germline): SGHNT, YYREEE (reference sequence). CDR3 residues: CASSLVGGGTYEQYF. The CDR3 region has the DNA TGTGCCAGCAGCTTGGTAGGGGGAGGGACCTACGAGCAGTACTTC.

This clone has more than one count but fewer than ten. V and J are TRBV4-3 and TRBJ1-2; D unresolved. This CDR3 is built from 15 residues. V was clipped by 0 bases and J by 8 bases, with 16 bases between them. Germline-derived CDR1 and CDR2 are LGHNA and YSLEER. The CDR3 coding sequence is TGCGCCAGCAGCCAAGATCCGGGTTTTCCTCGGGGCTACACCTTC. This gives the protein CASSQDPGFPRGYTF.

The chain uses TRBV12-3 or TRBV12-4 and TRBJ1-2; possibly TRBD1 for D (6 bases). CDR3 length: 13 residues. The V end was cut by 6 bases, the J end by 8 bases, with 16 bases between. CDR3 sequence (DNA): TGTGCCAGCAGGCAGACAGGATCTGGGGGCTACACCTTC. It specifies CASRQTGSGGYTF.

The rearrangement uses TRBV29-1 and TRBJ1-1; D is uncertain. The germline V gene has CDR1 SQVTM and CDR2 ANQGSEA. V lost 7 bases and J lost 0, with 15 bases in between. This CDR3 region has 14 residues. CDR3: CSARPEPLNTEAFF. The CDR3 region has the DNA TGCAGCGCCCGTCCGGAGCCACTGAACACTGAAGCTTTCTTT.

The V gene is TRBV2, the J gene TRBJ2-7, with D possibly matching TRBD2 (5 bases). V was pared by 5 bases and J by 0 bases, with 8 bases between. The CDR3 length is 13 residues. In germline, CDR1 is SNHLY, CDR2 FYNNEI. The DNA for the CDR3 is TGTGCCAGCAGTATACTAGTCTCCTACGAGCAGTACTTC. It codes for CASSILVSYEQYF. Combining the CDR3 with reference TRBV2 and TRBJ2-7 gives the whole variable domain EPEVTQTPSHQVTQMGQEVILRCVPISNHLYFYWYRQILGQKVEFLVSFYNNEISEKSEIFDDQFSVERPDGSNFTLKIRSTKLEDSAMYFCASSILVSYEQYFGPGTRLTVT.

V and J are TRBV6-4 and TRBJ2-2, with a tentative D call TRBD1 (6 bases). Trimming cost V 8 bases and J 0 bases, with 13 bases left between them. The germline V gene has CDR1 MRHNA and CDR2 SNTAGT. The CDR3 consists of 15 residues. CDR3 bases: TGTGCCAGCCGTGGGGGCAACGCGAACACCGGGGAGCTGTTTTTT. This translates into CASRGGNANTGELFF.

This chain connects TRBV7-2 to TRBJ1-6; no reliable D call. Trimming cost V 2 bases and J 0 bases, with 11 bases left between them. The CDR3 loop spans 17 amino acids. The germline gives CDR1 SGHTA, CDR2 FQGNSA. CDR3 sequence reads: CASSLFLGSSYNSPLHF. The CDR3, as DNA: TGTGCCAGCAGCTTATTTCTCGGGAGCTCCTATAATTCACCCCTCCACTTT.

This chain uses TRBV6-1 with TRBJ2-1; tentative D call: TRBD2 (7 bases). CDR1 and CDR2 (germline): MNHNS, SASEGT. This CDR3 has 16 residues. Trimming took off 4 bases at V and 3 bases at J, with 16 bases between the two ends. CDR3 sequence: CASSVSKGGDYNEQFF. The CDR3 nucleotides read TGTGCCAGCAGTGTCTCTAAGGGGGGGGACTACAATGAGCAGTTCTTC.